This TCR beta chain comes out of a study of blood T cell repertoires in COVID-19 (dated by TCRdb to 2019 to 2021). Looking at the study overall: Collaborator samples came from the United States, Italy and Spain and covered acute and convalescent phases of COVID-19. The prospective study material was composed of cDNA or gDNA derived from T cells, B-cell-depleted T cells, or PBMCs. Deeply sampled blood TCRbeta repertoires from subjects exposed to, actively infected with, or recovered from COVID-19 were included in the dataset. The repertoires were released in a freely available public database meant as a resource for research on the immune response to SARS-CoV-2. Samples came from the ongoing ImmuneRACE study (first 160 participants) plus 1,254 subjects from 6 global collaborators. Nearly every sample came with metadata listing a de-identified subject ID, COVID-19 status, age in years and sex. Where available, HLA class I and class II types were taken from metadata supplied by the sample provider and were not determined by assay-based typing. Paper-wide results and their limitations: Clinical and demographic metadata were provided uncurated, with the amount varying by source and participant.

TCRbeta CDR3 regions were amplified from genomic DNA using the immunoSEQ Assay, a bias-controlled multiplex PCR. The authors' pipeline ran thus. The number of nucleated cells in each sample was estimated by amplification of reference gene primers within the assay. Sequence reads were collapsed and filtered to measure the absolute abundance of every unique TCRbeta CDR3 rearrangement. For each sample, productive Simpson clonality was calculated by taking the square root of Simpson's diversity index across productive rearrangements. Sourced from immuneACCESS, this table was stored by TCRdb with only in-frame sequences that have V and J called. A share of the clones is absent; for the studies checked, an unresolved V gene accounts for under half, and the remainder has no known explanation. The DNA was the basis for D and trimming; V, J and clone size are from that table. Across this sample there are about 240,000 clones, with approximately 86% seen only once. Over 6% of the sample goes to the ten largest clones.

Concerning this clone itself: The target of this receptor is not known. A read error may produce the germline difference seen at one junction end.

The collaborating institutions used their own protocols to collect whole blood in K2EDTA tubes. For TCRbeta analysis, collaborator samples were shipped as frozen whole blood, as isolated PBMCs, or as DNA extracted from either sample type. The germline V gene encodes CDR1 SGHDT and CDR2 YYEEEE. Reading from cysteine to phenylalanine, the CDR3 counts 15 amino acids. The read is trimmed to its CDR3 DNA, 45 bases read in frame from base 1. The TCR was taken from a woman aged 70-85 years with active or convalescent COVID-19. The receptor chain draws on TRBV5-6 and TRBJ2-5; the central 7 bases match TRBD1. The sequencing sample was made of peripheral blood. The CDR3: CASSYRGPLQETRYF. The DNA is as follows: TGTGCCAGCAGCTACAGGGGCCCTCTCCAAGAGACCCGGTACTTC. The reference TRBV5-6 and TRBJ2-5 proteins fill in what lies around the CDR3, so the full variable domain reads DAGVTQSPTHLIKTRGQQVTLRCSPKSGHDTVSWYQQALGQGPQFIFQYYEEEERQRGNFPDRFSGHQFPNYSSELNVNALLLGDSALYLCASSYRGPLQETRYFGPGTRLLVL.